This TCR beta chain was recovered during a study of OX40 agonist ivuxolimab in advanced cancers. Repertoires were generated with immunoSEQ multiplex PCR, while TCRdb's copy carries only in-frame clones and drops some. The sample contains about 83,000 clones, 85% of which appear only once. Germline CDR1 is KGHSH and CDR2 is LQKENI. The CDR3 is 15 residues long. J lost 2 bases, V lost 0 bases, and 0 bases had no gene match. Source: CD4+ or CD8+ T cells sorted from blood, taken in a trial of the OX40 agonist ivuxolimab. The receptor comes from an adult with an advanced solid tumor such as melanoma, head and neck, liver or kidney cancer. The chain couples TRBV18 to TRBJ2-1; the match to TRBD1 covers 8 bases. The CDR3 loop reads CASSPPGQAYNEQFF. For the CDR3, the DNA is TGTGCCAGCTCACCACCGGGACAGGCCTACAATGAGCAGTTCTTC.